The sample holds a few counts of the clone carrying this TCR beta chain. Its antigen is undetermined. Each CDR3 protein gets one entry after TCRdb re-called the reads with MiXCR. The profile shows nearly 650,000 distinct CDR3 sequences, roughly 24% of them singletons. This entry belongs to a study of T cell repertoires in cytomegalovirus infection. Background on the study: Carrying CMV and the relevant HLA type showed in public TCR beta signatures. Regarding the study as a whole: CMV-specific HLA-C-restricted TCR beta clonotypes dominated the ex vivo response. Pooled public TCR beta family frequency picked out CMV carriers with the relevant HLA.

Trimming cost V 5 bases and J 6 bases, with 13 bases left between them. This CDR3 has 13 residues. The germline CDR1 and CDR2 sequences are SEHNR and FQNEAQ (reference sequence). The receptor comes from a human donor in good health (CMV status not recorded). Some clones in this sample may be carry-over from other donors' samples. Sequencing used CD8+ T cells from PBMCs. The V call is TRBV7-9, the J call TRBJ1-1; D remains ambiguous. The CDR3 DNA reads TGTGCCAGCAGCCCTGACCCAAGCGCTGAAGCTTTCTTT. Translated: CASSPDPSAEAFF.